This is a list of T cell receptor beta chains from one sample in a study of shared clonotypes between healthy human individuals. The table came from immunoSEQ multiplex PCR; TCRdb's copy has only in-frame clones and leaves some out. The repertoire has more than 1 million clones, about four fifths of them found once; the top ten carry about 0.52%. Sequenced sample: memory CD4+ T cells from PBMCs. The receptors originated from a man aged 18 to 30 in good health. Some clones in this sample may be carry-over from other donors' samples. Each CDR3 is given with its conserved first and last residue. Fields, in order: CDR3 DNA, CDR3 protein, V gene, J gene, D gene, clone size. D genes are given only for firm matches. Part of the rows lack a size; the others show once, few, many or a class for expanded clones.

TGCGCCAGCAGCCAAGATAGGGCAGGGCCCTACACTGAAGCTTTCTTT	CASSQDRAGPYTEAFF	TRBV4-1	TRBJ1-1	-	-
TGTGCCAGTAGTATGAGGCGGGACTCGAATGAGCAGTTCTTC	CASSMRRDSNEQFF	TRBV19	TRBJ2-1	-	-
TGCGCCAGCAACCCCTGGACTAGCGGGAAAAGTGAGCAGTTCTTC	CASNPWTSGKSEQFF	TRBV5-1	TRBJ2-1	TRBD2	-
TGCAGCGTTGCAGCGGATAGCACAGATACGCAGTATTTT	CSVAADSTDTQYF	TRBV29-1	TRBJ2-3	-	-
TGTGCCAGCAGTTCCCAGAACACTGAAGCTTTCTTT	CASSSQNTEAFF	TRBV6-5	TRBJ1-1	-	-
TGTGCCTGGACCCAGCCCCCCCTTAGCGCCCAAGAGACCCAGTACTTC	CAWTQPPLSAQETQYF	TRBV30	TRBJ2-5	-	-
TGTGCCAGCAGCCAACTAGCATCGAACACCGGGGAGCTGTTTTTT	CASSQLASNTGELFF	TRBV2	TRBJ2-2	-	-
TGTGCCAGCTCACCACCGGGGGGTAACCAGCCCCAGCATTTT	CASSPPGGNQPQHF	TRBV18	TRBJ1-5	-	few
TGTGCCAGCAGCTTTGGTTGGGCCAACGCTATCTCTGGAAACACCATATATTTT	CASSFGWANAISGNTIYF	TRBV5-6	TRBJ1-3	-	-
TGTGCCAGCAGTGCCCGACAGGCCATTTATAGCAATCAGCCCCAGCATTTT	CASSARQAIYSNQPQHF	TRBV6-1	TRBJ1-5	-	few
TGTGCCAGCAGTGAAAGGGCTAGCGGGAGCTACTACGAGCAGTACTTC	CASSERASGSYYEQYF	TRBV6-1	TRBJ2-7	TRBD2	-
TGTGCCAGCAGTAACTACGAGCAGTACTTC	CASSNYEQYF	TRBV2	TRBJ2-7	-	-
TGTGCCAGCAGTGCCTGGGGAGCTTTCTTT	CASSAWGAFF	TRBV6-6	TRBJ1-1	-	-
TGTGCCAGCAGTTACTCCGGACAGGGAACGGGGGAGACCCAGTACTTC	CASSYSGQGTGETQYF	TRBV6-5	TRBJ2-5	TRBD1	-
TGTGCCACCAGAGACAGCCCGGACTATGGCTACACCTTC	CATRDSPDYGYTF	TRBV28	TRBJ1-2	-	-
TGCGCCAGCAGCCAAGAAGTAGCAGACGGCACAGATACGCAGTATTTT	CASSQEVADGTDTQYF	TRBV4-1	TRBJ2-3	-	-
TGTGCCAGCTCACCACATAAGGGCCCAGATACGCAGTATTTT	CASSPHKGPDTQYF	TRBV18	TRBJ2-3	-	few
TGTGCCAGCAGCCTAAGGGCCCTAGCAGATCAGCCCCAGCATTTT	CASSLRALADQPQHF	TRBV7-8	TRBJ1-5	-	-
TGCGCCAGCAGCCATATTGCGCGGACAGGGGGCCCTGGCTACACCTTC	CASSHIARTGGPGYTF	TRBV4-1	TRBJ1-2	TRBD1	-
TGCGCCAGCAGTTTAAGCGTGAGCACCGGGGAGCTGTTTTTT	CASSLSVSTGELFF	TRBV5-1	TRBJ2-2	-	-
TGTGCCAGCAGACTACAGGGGTCTAACTATGGCTACACCTTC	CASRLQGSNYGYTF	TRBV5-5	TRBJ1-2	TRBD1	few
TGCAGCGTCTCGGGACAGGCGGTTAGCGGTGAGCAGTTCTTC	CSVSGQAVSGEQFF	TRBV29-1	TRBJ2-1	TRBD1	few
TGTGCCAGCAGCGAGAGGGAGGGCTACGAGCAGTACTTC	CASSEREGYEQYF	TRBV7-6	TRBJ2-7	TRBD2	-
TGTGGGGCAGCTACCTACAATGAGCAGTTCTTC	CGAATYNEQFF	TRBV30	TRBJ2-1	-	-
TGTGCCAGCAGCAGACGACTAGCGGGGCAAGAGACCCAGTACTTC	CASSRRLAGQETQYF	TRBV9	TRBJ2-5	TRBD2	-
TGTGCCAGCAGTGCAGGACTAGCGGGAGGGTCCCCTTTCTACGAGCAGTACTTC	CASSAGLAGGSPFYEQYF	TRBV6-1	TRBJ2-7	TRBD2	-
TGTGCCAGCAGCCCCAGCTCAGCGGGAGGGTACAATGAGCAGTTCTTC	CASSPSSAGGYNEQFF	TRBV4-2	TRBJ2-1	TRBD2	-
TGTGCCAGCAGCTTGGGGGCGGGAGGGCCCAATGAGCAGTTCTTC	CASSLGAGGPNEQFF	TRBV5-4	TRBJ2-1	TRBD2	-
TGCGCCAGCAGCCATCCCGAGACATACCCCTACGAGCAGTACTTC	CASSHPETYPYEQYF	TRBV5-1	TRBJ2-7	-	-
TGTGCCAGCAGCACTCAAGGGGAAAGTGATGAAAAACTGTTTTTT	CASSTQGESDEKLFF	TRBV27	TRBJ1-4	-	-
TGCGCCAGCAGCTCGGGGGACAACTTGAACACTGAAGCTTTCTTT	CASSSGDNLNTEAFF	TRBV5-1	TRBJ1-1	-	-
TGTGCCAGCAGCGTAGATTTGATCTCCTACGAGCAGTACTTC	CASSVDLISYEQYF	TRBV9	TRBJ2-7	-	-
TGTGCCAGCAGTCCTCGAAGGGTCGGAAACACCATATATTTT	CASSPRRVGNTIYF	TRBV6-5	TRBJ1-3	-	-
TGTGCCAGCAGCGGCGGGCCTCATGGGGCAACTAATGAAAAACTGTTTTTT	CASSGGPHGATNEKLFF	TRBV13	TRBJ1-4	-	-
TGTGCCAGCAGCCCCACCTGGGGGGGCGGGAGTTACGTGACAGATACGCAGTATTTT	CASSPTWGGGSYVTDTQYF	TRBV9	TRBJ2-3	-	-
TGTGCCTGGAGTCCGGGACTTCACACAGATACGCAGTATTTT	CAWSPGLHTDTQYF	TRBV30	TRBJ2-3	-	many
TGTGCCAGCAGCCCGGGGAGGGGGGCTAATGAAAAACTGTTTTTT	CASSPGRGANEKLFF	TRBV7-9	TRBJ1-4	-	once
TGCGCCAGCAGCCCGGGACAAAACACCGGGGAGCTGTTTTTT	CASSPGQNTGELFF	TRBV5-1	TRBJ2-2	-	few
TGCGCCAGCAGCTTGGCCCCAGCGGGAGGGGACAGCAATCAGCCCCAGCATTTT	CASSLAPAGGDSNQPQHF	TRBV5-1	TRBJ1-5	-	-
TGCGCCAGCAGCGATGCTCAGGGGGAGAGTGAAAAACTGTTTTTT	CASSDAQGESEKLFF	TRBV5-1	TRBJ1-4	TRBD1	-
TGTGCCACCAGCGCCTCCTCCCCGGGACAGGGGAGTGGTGAGACCCAGTACTTC	CATSASSPGQGSGETQYF	TRBV15	TRBJ2-5	TRBD1	-
TGTGCCAGCTCACCTCAGACAGGGAACTCTGGGGCCAACGTCCTGACTTTC	CASSPQTGNSGANVLTF	TRBV18	TRBJ2-6	TRBD1	-
TGTGCCAGCAGCTTAGAACGCCGGGGCTACACCTTC	CASSLERRGYTF	TRBV7-9	TRBJ1-2	-	few
TGTGCCACCAGCAGGGGACAGGGGGGTTTGGACATTCAGTACTTC	CATSRGQGGLDIQYF	TRBV15	TRBJ2-4	TRBD1	once
TGCGCCAGCAGCCCCGGGAAGCCCGGACGCGAAAAACTGTTTTTT	CASSPGKPGREKLFF	TRBV5-1	TRBJ1-4	-	-
TGTGCCAGCAGTTTCGGGCGTGGCAATCAGCCCCAGCATTTT	CASSFGRGNQPQHF	TRBV28	TRBJ1-5	-	-
TGTGCCATCAGGGGACAGGGACGGGGGGAGACCCAGTACTTC	CAIRGQGRGETQYF	TRBV10-3	TRBJ2-5	TRBD1	few
TGTGCCAGCAGTTTTCCCCGGCGGCCTAGCGGGGCGAACACCGGGGAGCTGTTTTTT	CASSFPRRPSGANTGELFF	TRBV28	TRBJ2-2	TRBD2	-
TGCGCCAGCATGGGGGTGAACACTGAAGCTTTCTTT	CASMGVNTEAFF	TRBV10-2	TRBJ1-1	-	-
TGTGCCAGCAGGAATGTTTACAATGAGCAGTTCTTC	CASRNVYNEQFF	TRBV7-9	TRBJ2-1	-	-
TGTGCCAGCAGCTCAACATGGGGAAAGGGGCCTGAAGCTTTCTTT	CASSSTWGKGPEAFF	TRBV4-2	TRBJ1-1	-	-
TGCGCCAGCAGCCCGGGACCTCAAAGCACAGATACGCAGTATTTT	CASSPGPQSTDTQYF	TRBV4-3	TRBJ2-3	-	-
TGTGCCAGCTCACCACGGGGGTCCTACGAGCAGTACTTC	CASSPRGSYEQYF	TRBV18	TRBJ2-7	-	once
TGTGCCAGTAGCTTAACGGCATCCGGGGTCCCAGCTTTCTTT	CASSLTASGVPAFF	TRBV19	TRBJ1-1	-	-
TGTGCCAGCAGCTCCCAATGGGGCCAAGAGACCCAGTACTTC	CASSSQWGQETQYF	TRBV11-1	TRBJ2-5	-	-
TGTGCCTGGAGAGATACTACAGAGGGCACTGAAGCTTTCTTT	CAWRDTTEGTEAFF	TRBV30	TRBJ1-1	-	-
TGTGCCAGCACAAGGGCACCCCCTAGGGACACTGAAGCTTTCTTT	CASTRAPPRDTEAFF	TRBV6-6	TRBJ1-1	-	-
TGTGCCAGCCCCAAAGGGGTGACAGGGAACACCGGGGAGCTGTTTTTT	CASPKGVTGNTGELFF	TRBV7-8	TRBJ2-2	-	-
TGTGCCAGCAGCTTAGCAAGGACAGAGCTTGAAGCTTTCTTT	CASSLARTELEAFF	TRBV11-2	TRBJ1-1	-	-
TGTGCCAGCAGCACCATGAGTGAAAGGACCTACGAGCAGTACTTC	CASSTMSERTYEQYF	TRBV6-5	TRBJ2-7	-	-